Presented here are 23 T cell receptor beta chains from one specimen sequenced in a study of blood T cell repertoires in COVID-19. Profiling relied on immunoSEQ multiplex PCR, and the TCRdb table lists in-frame clones only, not all of them. The table lists a few hundred thousand clones, around 90% of them singletons. The sample consisted of peripheral blood. The receptors come from a man aged 40-50 years with acute or convalescent COVID-19.

J is TRBJ2-7 and V is TRBV5-1; 11 nucleotides align to TRBD1. Germline CDR1 is SGHRS and CDR2 is YFSETQ. V shed 3 bases and J 5 bases; nucleotides not matched to a gene: 1. The CDR3 is 13 amino acids. The CDR3 DNA reads as TGCGCCAGCAGCTGGGGACAGGGGGACGAGCAGTACTTC. It encodes CASSWGQGDEQYF.

V usage is TRBV5-1 and J usage is TRBJ2-7; 13 nucleotides agree with TRBD2. V gave up 1 base and J gave up 1 base; unmatched junction bases: 2. This CDR3 is 16 amino acids long. Germline lookup yields CDR1 SGHRS and CDR2 YFSETQ. This chain's CDR3 is CASSLTSGGASYEQYF. The CDR3, as DNA: TGCGCCAGCAGCTTGACTAGCGGGGGGGCTTCCTACGAGCAGTACTTC.

The chain uses TRBV9 and TRBJ2-2; TRBD1 aligns across 7 bases. The CDR3 loop spans 16 amino acids. CDR1 SGDLS and CDR2 YYNGEE come from the germline V gene. The V gene end was trimmed by 3 bases and the J gene end by 4 bases; junction bases not matched to a gene: 9. CDR3 DNA sequence: TGTGCCAGCAGCGCCGGGACAGTTCACCTCACCGGGGAGCTGTTTTTT. Translated: CASSAGTVHLTGELFF.

This chain links TRBV2 with TRBJ2-5, with 13 bases that match TRBD2. V trimming: 6 bases; J trimming: 4 bases; junction bases outside the gene matches: 8. The length of the CDR3 is 16 residues. Looked up from germline, CDR1 is SNHLY and CDR2 is FYNNEI. This chain's CDR3 is CASSPTSGGAVETQYF. Here the CDR3 DNA reads TGTGCCAGCAGCCCCACTAGCGGGGGGGCGGTAGAGACCCAGTACTTC.

This clone has only a few counts. V usage is TRBV28 and J usage is TRBJ2-2; 11 bases are a match to TRBD2. CDR3 length equals 15 residues. Germline CDR1 and CDR2: MDHEN and SYDVKM. Trimming took 3 bases from V and 6 from J; bases not matched to a gene: 3. CDR3 loop: CASSFSSGGPGELFF. The CDR3 coding sequence is TGTGCCAGCAGTTTCTCTAGCGGGGGGCCCGGGGAGCTGTTTTTT.

The chain recombines TRBV12-5 with TRBJ1-1; TRBD1 matches 7 bases. Germline trimming cut 2 bases from V and 5 bases from J; bases unmatched to any gene: 14. The CDR3 has 17 residues. Germline V gene lookup returns CDR1 LGHNT and CDR2 FRNRAP. For the CDR3, the DNA is TGTGCTAGTGGTTTGACTTCTCGACAGGGCGCCCGGACTGAAGCTTTCTTT. It encodes CASGLTSRQGARTEAFF.

The chain combines TRBV7-6 with TRBJ2-7; TRBD1 is a possible D gene (6 bases). The V end was cut by 5 bases, the J end by 4 bases, with 12 bases between. The CDR3 runs 13 residues. Germline values: CDR1 SGHVS, CDR2 FNYEAQ. The CDR3 region is CASSPRDIYEQYF. For the CDR3, the DNA is TGTGCCAGCAGCCCCCGGGACATATACGAGCAGTACTTC.

The chain couples TRBV4-2 to TRBJ2-6; D may be TRBD2 (5 bases). Germline V CDR1 and CDR2: LGHNA, YNFKEQ. The CDR3 spans 16 residues. V lost 1 base and J lost 2, with 9 bases in between. The CDR3 region has the DNA TGTGCCAGCAGCCAAGCCCCCGGGACTGGGGCCAACGTCCTGACTTTC. Protein product: CASSQAPGTGANVLTF.

The genes are TRBV7-8 and TRBJ1-3; perhaps TRBD1 as D (6 bases). Trimming shortened V by 3 bases and J by 0 bases, and 24 bases separated the two germline ends. The CDR3 length is 20 residues. The germline CDR1 and CDR2 sequences are SGHVS and FQNEAQ. The CDR3 sequence is CASSLAFGQFLEYSGNTIYF. The CDR3 DNA reads TGTGCCAGCAGCTTGGCCTTTGGACAGTTTTTAGAGTACTCTGGAAACACCATATATTTT.

This clone was seen a single time. V gene TRBV7-8 combines with J gene TRBJ2-3; tentatively, D is TRBD2 (6 bases). CDR1 and CDR2 (germline): SGHVS, FQNEAQ. The CDR3 is 15 residues long. V lost 1 base to trimming and J lost 4 bases, with 12 bases between them. CDR3 amino acids: CASSLELGGPDTQYF. The CDR3 coding sequence is TGTGCCAGCAGCTTAGAGCTGGGAGGACCAGATACGCAGTATTTT.

The CDR3 loop reads CASTPPTRSAPRGEQFF. The CDR3, as DNA: TGTGCCAGCACCCCCCCCACCCGGTCGGCTCCCCGCGGTGAACAGTTCTTC. V and J are TRBV7-9 and TRBJ2-1; no reliable D call. With 7 bases removed from V and 13 bases from J, the gap between germline ends came to 32 bases. This CDR3 is built from 17 residues. CDR1 SEHNR and CDR2 FQNEAQ come from the germline V gene (reference sequence).

This chain joins TRBV18 and TRBJ2-7; tentative D call: TRBD1 (6 bases). This CDR3 is built from 15 residues. V was cut by 4 bases and J by 5 bases, with 18 bases left in between. Germline V gene sequence: CDR1 KGHSH, CDR2 LQKENI. CDR3 DNA sequence: TGTGCCAGCTCACAGGTTACGGCAGGGGCGAACGAGCAGTACTTC. It specifies CASSQVTAGANEQYF.

This chain uses TRBV4-1 with TRBJ1-3, with no clear D. The V gene lost 1 base and the J gene lost 0 bases, with 13 bases spanning the gap. CDR1 MGHRA and CDR2 YSYEKL come from the germline V gene. The CDR3 is made up of 17 amino acids. CDR3 in DNA: TGCGCCAGCAGCCAAGGGAGGACGGGGAGCTCTGGAAACACCATATATTTT. Protein product: CASSQGRTGSSGNTIYF.

This chain links TRBV9 with TRBJ1-2; D not certain. V was trimmed by 0 bases and J by 5 bases, leaving 23 bases between them. The CDR3 has 18 residues. Germline CDR1 and CDR2: SGDLS and YYNGEE. CDR3 sequence reads: CASSVAPVPHEQSYGYTF. In DNA, the CDR3 is TGTGCCAGCAGCGTAGCCCCCGTGCCTCATGAACAGTCTTATGGCTACACCTTC.

A remark on this clone: The sample carries other DNA sequences with the same CDR3. The gene calls are TRBV10-3 and TRBJ1-1; D is unclear. Trimming left V 5 bases short and J 0 bases short, with 10 bases between. The germline V gene has CDR1 ENHRY and CDR2 SYGVKD. The CDR3 sequence is 14 residues long. For the CDR3, the DNA is TGTGCCATCAGTCCGGGAGAGATGAACACTGAAGCTTTCTTT. It codes for CAISPGEMNTEAFF.

The V call is TRBV28, the J call TRBJ2-3; 7 nucleotides match TRBD1. Germline CDR1 reads MDHEN; CDR2 reads SYDVKM. Losses at the gene ends were 2 bases for V and 7 bases for J; bases not matched to a gene: 6. This CDR3 has 14 residues. The CDR3 protein is CASSLPRQGYTQYF. In DNA form, the CDR3 reads TGTGCCAGCAGTTTACCCCGACAGGGATATACGCAGTATTTT.

The gene calls are TRBV9 and TRBJ1-3; D remains unclear. The V gene's germline CDR1 is SGDLS and CDR2 YYNGEE. V was cut by 3 bases and J by 0 bases, with 13 bases left in between. The CDR3 runs to 16 residues. CDR3 coding DNA: TGTGCCAGCAGCGCTCGACTACAGTTCTCTGGAAACACCATATATTTT. Protein: CASSARLQFSGNTIYF.

The V call is TRBV2, the J call TRBJ2-7; D gene ambiguous. V was clipped by 8 bases and J by 2 bases, with 10 bases between them. Germline V gene lookup returns CDR1 SNHLY and CDR2 FYNNEI. This CDR3 has 12 amino acids. CDR3 DNA: TGTGCCAGCGGAGTGCAAACCTACGAGCAGTACTTC. Translated, it gives CASGVQTYEQYF.

The gene calls are TRBV27 and TRBJ2-7, with D tentatively TRBD2 (5 bases). The V end was cut by 4 bases, the J end by 7 bases, with 14 bases between. Germline V lookup: CDR1 MNHEY, CDR2 SMNVEV (reference sequence). CDR3 length: 13 amino acids. The CDR3 spells CASSSRTGMEQYF. The CDR3 DNA follows: TGTGCCAGCAGTTCCCGGACCGGGATGGAGCAGTACTTC.

V is TRBV12-5 and J is TRBJ2-5; 7 nucleotides match TRBD2. The J segment lost 5 bases and the V segment lost 4 bases, leaving 4 bases of the junction unmatched. This CDR3 has 13 amino acids. Germline V gives CDR1 LGHNT, CDR2 FRNRAP. CDR3 residues: CASGSSGGETQYF. The CDR3 DNA reads TGTGCTAGTGGTTCATCGGGAGGTGAGACCCAGTACTTC.

The rearrangement joins TRBV5-5 to TRBJ2-1; tentatively, D is TRBD2 (6 bases). The germline gives CDR1 SGHKS, CDR2 YYEKEE (reference sequence). The V end was cut by 4 bases, the J end by 8 bases, with 13 bases between. CDR3 length: 13 residues. The CDR3 here is CASSLELAYEQFF. Written as DNA, the CDR3 is TGTGCCAGCAGCCTCGAACTAGCCTATGAGCAGTTCTTC.

This chain connects TRBV7-3 to TRBJ2-5; 16 bases fit TRBD2. Germline assignment: CDR1 SGHTA and CDR2 FQGTGA. V lost 4 bases to trimming and J lost 5 bases; unmatched junction nucleotides: 4. CDR3 length: 16 amino acids. CDR3: CASSSGTSGRVETQYF. The CDR3 region has the DNA TGTGCCAGCAGCTCCGGGACTAGCGGGAGGGTTGAGACCCAGTACTTC. The full variable domain, in which reference TRBV7-3 and TRBJ2-5 provide the parts outside the CDR3, is GAGVSQTPSNKVTEKGKYVELRCDPISGHTALYWYRQSLGQGPEFLIYFQGTGAADDSGLPNDRFFAVRPEGSVSTLKIQRTERGDSAVYLCASSSGTSGRVETQYFGPGTRLLVL.

J is TRBJ2-5 and V is TRBV5-4; 10 nucleotides match TRBD1. The CDR3 is 16 residues long. V gave up 3 bases and J gave up 5 bases; unmatched junction bases: 10. Per the germline V gene, CDR1 is SGHNT and CDR2 is YYREEE (reference sequence). The CDR3 bases are TGTGCCAGCAGCTCCCTCGACAGGGGGCTTAGGGAGACCCAGTACTTC. Translated, it gives CASSSLDRGLRETQYF. Based on the CDR3 plus reference TRBV5-4 and TRBJ2-5, the full variable domain is ETGVTQSPTHLIKTRGQQVTLRCSSQSGHNTVSWYQQALGQGPQFIFQYYREEENGRGNFPPRFSGLQFPNYSSELNVNALELDDSALYLCASSSLDRGLRETQYFGPGTRLLVL.